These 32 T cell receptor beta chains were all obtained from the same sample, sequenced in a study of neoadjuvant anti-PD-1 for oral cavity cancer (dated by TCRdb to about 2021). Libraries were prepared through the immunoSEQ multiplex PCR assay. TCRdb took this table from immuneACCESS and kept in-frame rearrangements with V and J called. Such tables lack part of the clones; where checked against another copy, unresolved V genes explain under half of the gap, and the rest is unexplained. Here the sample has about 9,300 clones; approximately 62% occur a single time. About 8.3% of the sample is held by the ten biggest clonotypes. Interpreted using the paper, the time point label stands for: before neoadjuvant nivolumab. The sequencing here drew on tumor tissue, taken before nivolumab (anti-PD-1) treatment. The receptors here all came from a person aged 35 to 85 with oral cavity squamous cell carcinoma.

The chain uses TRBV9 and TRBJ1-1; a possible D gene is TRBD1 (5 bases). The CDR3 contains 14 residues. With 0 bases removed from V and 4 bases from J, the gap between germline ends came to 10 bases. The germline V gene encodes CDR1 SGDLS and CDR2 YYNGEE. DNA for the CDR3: TGTGCCAGCAGCGTAGACTGGGGGGGCACTGAAGCTTTCTTT. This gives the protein CASSVDWGGTEAFF. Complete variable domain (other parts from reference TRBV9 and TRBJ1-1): DSGVTQTPKHLITATGQRVTLRCSPRSGDLSVYWYQQSLDQGLQFLIQYYNGEERAKGNILERFSAQQFPDLHSELNLSSLELGDSALYFCASSVDWGGTEAFFGQGTRLTVV.

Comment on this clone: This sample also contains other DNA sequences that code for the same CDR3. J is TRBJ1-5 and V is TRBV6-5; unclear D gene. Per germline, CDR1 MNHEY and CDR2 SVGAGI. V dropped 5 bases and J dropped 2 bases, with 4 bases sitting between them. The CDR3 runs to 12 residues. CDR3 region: CASSGRNQPQHF. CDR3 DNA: TGTGCCAGCAGTGGACGCAATCAGCCCCAGCATTTT.

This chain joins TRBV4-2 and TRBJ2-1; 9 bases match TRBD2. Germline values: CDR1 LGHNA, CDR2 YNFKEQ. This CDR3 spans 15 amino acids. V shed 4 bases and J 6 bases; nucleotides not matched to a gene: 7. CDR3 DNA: TGTGCCAGCAGCCCCCGACTAGCGGTCCTCAATGAGCAGTTCTTC. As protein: CASSPRLAVLNEQFF.

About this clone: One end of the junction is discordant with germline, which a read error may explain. The CDR3 region has the DNA TGCGCCAGCAGCCAAGCTCGGGGAATTAATCAGCCCCAGCATTTT. Its protein is CASSQARGINQPQHF. The genes are TRBV7-3 and TRBJ1-5, with D unclear. This CDR3 contains 15 residues. The germline V gene has CDR1 SGHTA and CDR2 FQGTGA.

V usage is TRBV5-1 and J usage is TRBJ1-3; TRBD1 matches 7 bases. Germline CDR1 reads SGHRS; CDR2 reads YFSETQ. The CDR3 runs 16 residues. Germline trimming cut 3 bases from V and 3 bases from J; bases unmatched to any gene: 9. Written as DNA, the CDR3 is TGCGCCAGCAGCTCCGGAGAGGGGGCGCGTGGAAACACCATATATTTT. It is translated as CASSSGEGARGNTIYF.

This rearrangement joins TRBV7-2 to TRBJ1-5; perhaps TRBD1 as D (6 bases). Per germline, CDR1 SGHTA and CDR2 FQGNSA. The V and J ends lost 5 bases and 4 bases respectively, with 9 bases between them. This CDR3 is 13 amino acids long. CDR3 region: CASSPQGNQPQHF. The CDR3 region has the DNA TGTGCCAGCAGCCCCCAGGGGAATCAGCCCCAGCATTTT.

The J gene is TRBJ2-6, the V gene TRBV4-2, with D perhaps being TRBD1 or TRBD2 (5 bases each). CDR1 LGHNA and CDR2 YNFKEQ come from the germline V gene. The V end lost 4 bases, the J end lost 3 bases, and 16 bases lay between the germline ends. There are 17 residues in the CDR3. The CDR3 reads CASSREGPGIGANVLTF. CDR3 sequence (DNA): TGTGCCAGCAGCCGCGAGGGACCGGGCATTGGGGCCAACGTCCTGACTTTC.

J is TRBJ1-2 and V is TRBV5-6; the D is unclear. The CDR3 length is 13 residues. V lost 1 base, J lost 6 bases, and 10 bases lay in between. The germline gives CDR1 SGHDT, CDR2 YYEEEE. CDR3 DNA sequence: TGTGCCAGCAGCTTGACGGGGAATCATGGCTACACCTTC. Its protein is CASSLTGNHGYTF.

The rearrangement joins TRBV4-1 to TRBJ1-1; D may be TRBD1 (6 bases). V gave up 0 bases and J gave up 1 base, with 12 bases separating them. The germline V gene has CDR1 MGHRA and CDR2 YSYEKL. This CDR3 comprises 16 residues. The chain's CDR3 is CASSQDQGRGNTEAFF. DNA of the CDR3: TGCGCCAGCAGCCAAGATCAGGGCAGGGGGAACACTGAAGCTTTCTTT.

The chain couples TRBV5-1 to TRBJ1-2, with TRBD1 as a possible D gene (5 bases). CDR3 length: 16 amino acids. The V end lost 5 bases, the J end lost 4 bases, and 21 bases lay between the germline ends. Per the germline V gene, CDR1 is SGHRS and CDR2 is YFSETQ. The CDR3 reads CASRLTGTEGPYGYTF. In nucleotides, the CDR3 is TGCGCCAGCAGGTTAACCGGGACGGAGGGACCCTATGGCTACACCTTC.

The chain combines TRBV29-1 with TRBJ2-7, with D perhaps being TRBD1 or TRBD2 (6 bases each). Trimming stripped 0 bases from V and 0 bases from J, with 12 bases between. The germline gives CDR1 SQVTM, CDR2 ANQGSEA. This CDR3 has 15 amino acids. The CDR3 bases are TGCAGCGTTGAAGATCCGGGGGCCAGCTCCTACGAGCAGTACTTC. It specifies CSVEDPGASSYEQYF.

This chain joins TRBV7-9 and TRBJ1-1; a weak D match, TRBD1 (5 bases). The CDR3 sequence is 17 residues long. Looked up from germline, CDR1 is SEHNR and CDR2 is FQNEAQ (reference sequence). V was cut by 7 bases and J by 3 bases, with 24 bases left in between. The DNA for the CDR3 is TGTGCCAGCACCGATAGATGGGGCCAGGCGGTGGACACTGAAGCTTTCTTT. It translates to CASTDRWGQAVDTEAFF.

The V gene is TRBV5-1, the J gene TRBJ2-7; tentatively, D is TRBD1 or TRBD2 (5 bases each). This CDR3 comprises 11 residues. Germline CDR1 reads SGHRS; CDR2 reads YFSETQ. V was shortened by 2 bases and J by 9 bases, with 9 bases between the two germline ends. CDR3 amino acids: CASSFQGRQYF. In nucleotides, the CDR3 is TGCGCCAGCAGCTTTCAGGGACGGCAGTACTTC.

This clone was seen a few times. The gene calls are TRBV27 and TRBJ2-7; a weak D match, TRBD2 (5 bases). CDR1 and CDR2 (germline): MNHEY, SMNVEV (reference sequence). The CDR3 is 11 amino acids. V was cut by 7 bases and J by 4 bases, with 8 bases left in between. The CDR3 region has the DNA TGTGCCAGCACCCGCGGGTACGAGCAGTACTTC. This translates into CASTRGYEQYF.

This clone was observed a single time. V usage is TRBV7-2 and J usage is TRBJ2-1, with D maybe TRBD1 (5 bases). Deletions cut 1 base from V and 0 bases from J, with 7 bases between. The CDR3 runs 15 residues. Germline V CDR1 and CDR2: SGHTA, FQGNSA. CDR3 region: CASSLGGASYNEQFF. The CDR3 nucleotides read TGTGCCAGCAGCTTAGGTGGGGCCTCCTACAATGAGCAGTTCTTC.

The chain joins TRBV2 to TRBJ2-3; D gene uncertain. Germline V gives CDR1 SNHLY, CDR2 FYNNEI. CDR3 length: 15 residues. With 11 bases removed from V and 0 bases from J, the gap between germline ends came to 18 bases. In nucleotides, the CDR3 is TGTGCCGCTGGTGGGTATTCGAGGAGCACAGATACGCAGTATTTT. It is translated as CAAGGYSRSTDTQYF.

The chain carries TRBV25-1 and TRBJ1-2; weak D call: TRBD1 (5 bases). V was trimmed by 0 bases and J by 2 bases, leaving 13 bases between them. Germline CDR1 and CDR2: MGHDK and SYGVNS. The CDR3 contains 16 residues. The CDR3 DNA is TGTGCCAGCAGTGAATACATCCGCGGGGACAACTATGGCTACACCTTC. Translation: CASSEYIRGDNYGYTF.

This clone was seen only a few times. The CDR3 DNA reads TGTGCCAGCAGCTTAACGGGGTACGATGAGCAGTTCTTC. It yields the protein CASSLTGYDEQFF. This chain connects TRBV7-3 to TRBJ2-1; no definite D call. Looked up from germline, CDR1 is SGHTA and CDR2 is FQGTGA. This CDR3 contains 13 residues. The V end lost 0 bases, the J end lost 8 bases, and 8 bases lay between the germline ends.

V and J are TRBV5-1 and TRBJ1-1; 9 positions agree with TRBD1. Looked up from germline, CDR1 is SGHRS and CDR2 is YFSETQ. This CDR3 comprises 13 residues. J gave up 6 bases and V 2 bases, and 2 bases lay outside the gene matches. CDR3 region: CASSLRDRAEAFF. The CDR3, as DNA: TGCGCCAGCAGCTTACGGGACAGGGCTGAAGCTTTCTTT.

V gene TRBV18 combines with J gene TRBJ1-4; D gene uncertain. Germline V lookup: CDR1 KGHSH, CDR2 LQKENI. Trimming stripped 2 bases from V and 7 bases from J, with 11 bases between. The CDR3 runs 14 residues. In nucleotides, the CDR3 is TGTGCCAGCTCACCATACGGCCAGGCTGAAAAACTGTTTTTT. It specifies CASSPYGQAEKLFF.

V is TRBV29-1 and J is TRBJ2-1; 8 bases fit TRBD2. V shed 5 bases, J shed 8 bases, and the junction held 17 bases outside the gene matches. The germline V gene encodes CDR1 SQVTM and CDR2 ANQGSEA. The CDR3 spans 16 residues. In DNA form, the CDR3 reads TGCAGCGTTTGGGGTGGACTAGCCGGCCCCTCTTATGAGCAGTTCTTC. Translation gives CSVWGGLAGPSYEQFF.

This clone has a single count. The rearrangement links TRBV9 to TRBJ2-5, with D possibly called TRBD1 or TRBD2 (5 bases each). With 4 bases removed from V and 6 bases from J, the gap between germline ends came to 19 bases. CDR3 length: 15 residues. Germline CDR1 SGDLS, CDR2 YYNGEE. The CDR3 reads CASSSNTGLLKTQYF. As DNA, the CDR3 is TGTGCCAGCAGCAGCAACACAGGACTCCTCAAGACCCAGTACTTC.

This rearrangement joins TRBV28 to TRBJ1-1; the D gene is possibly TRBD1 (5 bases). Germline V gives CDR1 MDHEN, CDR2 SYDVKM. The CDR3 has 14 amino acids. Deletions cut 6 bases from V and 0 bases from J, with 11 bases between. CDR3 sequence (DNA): TGTGCCAGCAGATCCGGGGCCGTGAACACTGAAGCTTTCTTT. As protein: CASRSGAVNTEAFF.

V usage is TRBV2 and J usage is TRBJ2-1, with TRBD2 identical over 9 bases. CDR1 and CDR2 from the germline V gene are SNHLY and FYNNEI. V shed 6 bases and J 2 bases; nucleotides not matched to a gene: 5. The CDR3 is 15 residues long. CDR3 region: CASRGLAGAYNEQFF. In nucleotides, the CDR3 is TGTGCCAGCAGGGGACTAGCTGGGGCCTACAATGAGCAGTTCTTC.

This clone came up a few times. The CDR3 loop reads CASSDYTLVSSGNTIYF. The CDR3 bases are TGTGCCAGCAGTGATTACACCCTAGTGAGCTCTGGAAACACCATATATTTT. This sequence joins TRBV6-1 and TRBJ1-3; no definite D call. CDR1 MNHNS and CDR2 SASEGT come from the germline V gene. CDR3 size: 17 residues. V lost 3 bases and J lost 0, with 15 bases in between.

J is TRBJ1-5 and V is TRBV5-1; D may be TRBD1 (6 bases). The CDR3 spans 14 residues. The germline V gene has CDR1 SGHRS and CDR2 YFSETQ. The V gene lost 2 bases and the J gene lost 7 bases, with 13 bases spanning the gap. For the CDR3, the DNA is TGCGCCAGCAGCTTAACAGGGTCCGGGCAGCCCCAGCATTTT. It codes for CASSLTGSGQPQHF.

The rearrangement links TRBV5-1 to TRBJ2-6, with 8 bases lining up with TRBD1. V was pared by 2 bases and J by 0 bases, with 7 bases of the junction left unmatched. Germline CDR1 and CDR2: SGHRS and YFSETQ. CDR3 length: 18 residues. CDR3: CASSFLPGQASGANVLTF. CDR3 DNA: TGCGCCAGCAGCTTCCTCCCGGGACAGGCCTCTGGGGCCAACGTCCTGACTTTC.

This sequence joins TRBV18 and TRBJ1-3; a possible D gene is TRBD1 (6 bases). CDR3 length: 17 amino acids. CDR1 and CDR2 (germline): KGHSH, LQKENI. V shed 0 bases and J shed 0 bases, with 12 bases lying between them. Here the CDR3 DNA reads TGTGCCAGCTCACCACCGGGCAGGGGAGGCTCTGGAAACACCATATATTTT. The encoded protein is CASSPPGRGGSGNTIYF.

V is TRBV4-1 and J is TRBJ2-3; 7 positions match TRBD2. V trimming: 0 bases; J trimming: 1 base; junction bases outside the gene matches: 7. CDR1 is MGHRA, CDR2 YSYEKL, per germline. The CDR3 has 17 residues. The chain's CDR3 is CASSQESASGRTDTQYF. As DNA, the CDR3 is TGCGCCAGCAGCCAAGAATCGGCTAGCGGACGCACAGATACGCAGTATTTT.

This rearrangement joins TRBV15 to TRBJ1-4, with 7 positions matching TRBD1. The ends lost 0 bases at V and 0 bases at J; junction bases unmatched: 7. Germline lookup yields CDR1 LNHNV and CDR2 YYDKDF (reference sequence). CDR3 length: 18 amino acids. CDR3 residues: CATSRDLVRGATNEKLFF. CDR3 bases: TGTGCCACCAGCAGAGATTTAGTCAGGGGGGCAACTAATGAAAAACTGTTTTTT.

CDR3 sequence (DNA): TGCAGCGTTGGAGGGGATAGCAATCAGCCCCAGCATTTT. Its translation is CSVGGDSNQPQHF. The chain joins TRBV29-1 to TRBJ1-5; a weak D match, TRBD1 (5 bases). The germline V and J ends were trimmed by 4 bases and 0 bases, with 7 bases remaining between them. Germline values: CDR1 SQVTM, CDR2 ANQGSEA. The CDR3 runs 13 residues.

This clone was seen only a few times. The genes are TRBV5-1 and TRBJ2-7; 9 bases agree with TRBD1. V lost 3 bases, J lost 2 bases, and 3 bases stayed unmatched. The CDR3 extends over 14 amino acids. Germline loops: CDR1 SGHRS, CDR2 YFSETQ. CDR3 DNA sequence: TGCGCCAGCAGCTGGGGGACAGGGACCTACGAGCAGTACTTC. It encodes CASSWGTGTYEQYF.